This is a list of T cell receptor beta chains from one sample in a study of T cell responses to AZD1222 COVID-19 vaccine. The data were produced by immunoSEQ multiplex PCR, yet TCRdb's version contains in-frame clones alone and is incomplete. The table includes fewer than 110,000 clones, around 90% detected once. The material was peripheral blood, obtained on day 0 of AZD1222 vaccination. The source of these receptors is an adult in good health. Each CDR3 is given with its conserved first and last residue.

TRBV5-1,TRBJ2-2,CASSLDVAGELFF
TRBV15,TRBJ1-2,CATSRDLDRLGYGYTF
TRBV4-1,TRBJ2-1,CASSQEPPKRGEQFF
TRBV5-1,TRBJ1-4,CASSLQWRGNEKLFF
TRBV27,TRBJ1-1,CASSLSVGGNTEAFF
TRBV18,TRBJ1-2,CASSPRNRDSPYGYTF
TRBV23-1,TRBJ2-7,CASGGTPRREQYF
TRBV7-6,TRBJ2-7,CASSRGQGRSYEQYF
TRBV28,TRBJ1-3,CASSSPGGDTIYF
TRBV3-1/TRBV3-2,TRBJ2-6,CASSGFSGANVLTF
TRBV5-5,TRBJ1-2,CASSLDRINYGYTF
TRBV29-1,TRBJ2-7,CSVEVEAQGAPYEQYF
TRBV9,TRBJ2-1,CASSAYSGTSMGDEQFF
TRBV5-1,TRBJ2-5,CASSPATGARGTQYF
TRBV7-9,TRBJ1-2,CASSPEGPAYGYTF
TRBV9,TRBJ2-7,CASSLAPDRGYEQYF
TRBV7-9,TRBJ1-1,CASSLAGTNTEAFF
TRBV19,TRBJ1-1,CASSWPTGMIGAFF
TRBV27,TRBJ2-3,CASSFRDRDPDTQYF
TRBV29-1,TRBJ1-3,CSVDPDSSGNTIYF
TRBV25-1,TRBJ1-1,CASSRGSPPTEAFF
TRBV24-1,TRBJ2-3,CATSDLDSTDTQYF
TRBV10-3,TRBJ2-5,CAISGGYQETQYF
TRBV2,TRBJ1-4,CASSDPLRGSEKLFF
TRBV7-8,TRBJ2-2,CASSRPGGELFF